This T cell receptor (beta chain) came from a study of response to subunit inactivated influenza vaccine. TCRdb re-analysed the RT-PCR reads in MiXCR, keeping a single row per CDR3 protein. The sample has roughly 500,000 distinct CDR3 sequences; around 21% are singletons. J lost 3 bases, V lost 2 bases, and 5 bases had no gene match. This CDR3 has 16 residues. CDR1 and CDR2 from the germline V gene are MDHEN and SYDVKM. The table lists this clonotype with a few counts. The data also belong to a second study, concerning T cells expressing NK-cell markers. That source adds: The authors generated TCR beta cDNA through 5'RACE template switching with UMIs. A handful of donors likewise had their CD3+CD56-NKG2C+ fraction led by these clonotypes.

The material sequenced was CD4+ T cells sorted from PBMCs, taken 11 to 12 days after vaccination. V gene TRBV28 combines with J gene TRBJ1-5; 9 bases are a match to TRBD1. The TCR sequence derives from a man aged 50 or older who received an inactivated influenza vaccine. The CDR3 loop reads CASSLGNRGHNQPQHF. The CDR3 DNA follows: TGTGCCAGCAGTTTAGGGAACAGGGGGCACAATCAGCCCCAGCATTTT.